What follows are 25 T cell receptor beta chains derived from one specimen sequenced in a study of blood T cell repertoires in COVID-19. Profiling relied on immunoSEQ multiplex PCR, and the TCRdb table lists in-frame clones only, not all of them. The sample lists 210,000 or so clones, almost 85% seen once, with more than 4.5% in the top ten. The sequencing sample was made of peripheral blood. These receptors all come from a man aged 45-65 years with COVID-19, enrolled during active disease.

The rearrangement uses TRBV7-9 and TRBJ2-7, with D perhaps matching TRBD1 (6 bases). The CDR3 runs to 14 residues. The V end was cut by 2 bases, the J end by 6 bases, with 14 bases between. In germline, CDR1 is SEHNR, CDR2 FQNEAQ (reference sequence). This CDR3 is CASSLTKTGLEQYF. The CDR3 nucleotides read TGTGCCAGCAGCTTAACCAAGACAGGCCTCGAGCAGTACTTC. The variable domain in full, with the rest retrieved from reference TRBV7-9 and TRBJ2-7, is DTGVSQNPRHKITKRGQNVTFRCDPISEHNRLYWYRQTLGQGPEFLTYFQNEAQLEKSRLLSDRFSAERPKGSFSTLEIQRTEQGDSAMYLCASSLTKTGLEQYFGPGTRLTVT.

This chain links TRBV15 with TRBJ1-3, with D possibly matching TRBD1 (6 bases). The CDR3 totals 15 residues. Trimming took 9 bases from V and 0 from J, leaving 15 bases between them. Germline V lookup: CDR1 LNHNV, CDR2 YYDKDF (reference sequence). CDR3 in amino acids: CATQRQANSGNTIYF. CDR3 bases: TGTGCCACACAGCGACAGGCGAACTCTGGAAACACCATATATTTT.

This chain links TRBV29-1 with TRBJ1-3; no reliable D call. V was pared by 2 bases and J by 8 bases, with 7 bases between. Germline V CDR1 and CDR2: SQVTM, ANQGSEA. The CDR3 consists of 11 residues. The CDR3 loop is CSVERVDTIYF. DNA of the CDR3: TGCAGCGTTGAACGGGTGGACACCATATATTTT.

The genes are TRBV9 and TRBJ2-5; TRBD2 matches 11 bases. The V and J ends lost 2 bases and 5 bases, in that order; junction bases with no gene match: 8. Germline lookup yields CDR1 SGDLS and CDR2 YYNGEE. The CDR3 covers 16 residues. This CDR3 is CASSVTSGESGETQYF. The DNA of the CDR3 is TGTGCCAGCAGCGTGACTAGCGGGGAGTCAGGGGAGACCCAGTACTTC.

V gene TRBV29-1 combines with J gene TRBJ1-2; D remains ambiguous. Trimming cost V 4 bases and J 3 bases, with 9 bases left between them. The germline V gene encodes CDR1 SQVTM and CDR2 ANQGSEA. The CDR3 runs 12 residues. The CDR3 region has the DNA TGCAGCGTTGCCCAAATAGACTATGGCTACACCTTC. Protein: CSVAQIDYGYTF. Looking up the rest from reference TRBV29-1 and TRBJ1-2 gives the full variable domain: SAVISQKPSRDICQRGTSLTIQCQVDSQVTMMFWYRQQPGQSLTLIATANQGSEATYESGFVIDKFPISRPNLTFSTLTVSNMSPEDSSIYLCSVAQIDYGYTFGSGTRLTVV.

The chain couples TRBV3-1 (or the pseudogene TRBV3-2) to TRBJ2-7; 8 positions match TRBD2. Germline V gene lookup returns CDR1 LGHDT and CDR2 YNNKEL (reference sequence). This CDR3 is built from 15 residues. The junction had 7 bases not matched to a gene; V was cut back by 4 bases and J by 2 bases. CDR3 region: CASSPGTGGPYEQYF. The CDR3 nucleotides read TGTGCCAGCAGCCCCGGGACGGGGGGGCCCTACGAGCAGTACTTC.

The V call is TRBV5-1, the J call TRBJ1-1; no reliable D call. V dropped 0 bases and J dropped 0 bases, with 12 bases sitting between them. The germline gives CDR1 SGHRS, CDR2 YFSETQ. This CDR3 is 16 amino acids long. This CDR3 reads CASSLGQMPLNTEAFF. As DNA, the CDR3 is TGCGCCAGCAGCTTGGGACAAATGCCTCTGAACACTGAAGCTTTCTTT.

V is TRBV11-2 and J is TRBJ2-2; D perhaps matches TRBD2 (5 bases). Per the germline V gene, CDR1 is SGHAT and CDR2 is FQNNGV. The V end was cut by 5 bases, the J end by 7 bases, with 11 bases between. There are 13 residues in the CDR3. The CDR3 sequence: CASSRGLHGELFF. For the CDR3, the DNA is TGTGCCAGCAGCAGAGGGTTGCACGGGGAGCTGTTTTTT.

The chain employs TRBV4-3 and TRBJ2-2, with 9 bases identical to TRBD2. This CDR3 spans 15 amino acids. With V trimmed by 0 bases and J by 7 bases, 3 bases remained unmatched. Germline-derived CDR1 and CDR2 are LGHNA and YSLEER. CDR3: CASSQDLAGVGELFF. DNA for the CDR3: TGCGCCAGCAGCCAAGATTTAGCGGGGGTCGGGGAGCTGTTTTTT.

The rearrangement joins TRBV7-2 to TRBJ2-7, with 9 bases that match TRBD2. The germline CDR1 and CDR2 sequences are SGHTA and FQGNSA. The CDR3 totals 14 residues. V dropped 1 base and J dropped 4; count of bases not matched to a gene: 2. This CDR3 is CASSLGRGGYEQYF. The CDR3 bases are TGTGCCAGCAGCTTAGGGCGGGGGGGTTACGAGCAGTACTTC.

V and J are TRBV19 and TRBJ1-5; 7 bases line up with TRBD1. CDR1 is LNHDA and CDR2 is SQIVND in the germline V gene (reference sequence). The CDR3 sequence is 20 residues long. The V segment lost 1 base and the J segment 7 bases; nucleotides outside the gene matches: 22. The CDR3 sequence: CASSIGFGFQGVSGRQPQHF. CDR3 bases: TGTGCCAGTAGTATAGGGTTCGGGTTCCAGGGGGTCTCAGGCCGGCAGCCCCAGCATTTT.

The chain couples TRBV29-1 to TRBJ1-2; TRBD1 is a possible D gene (5 bases). CDR1 and CDR2 (germline): SQVTM, ANQGSEA. The CDR3 is 12 amino acids. Trimming took off 8 bases at V and 3 bases at J, with 13 bases between the two ends. The CDR3 DNA follows: TGCAGCTCAATCGGGGGGGACTATGGCTACACCTTC. Its translation: CSSIGGDYGYTF. Full variable domain (outside the CDR3, taken from reference TRBV29-1 and TRBJ1-2): SAVISQKPSRDICQRGTSLTIQCQVDSQVTMMFWYRQQPGQSLTLIATANQGSEATYESGFVIDKFPISRPNLTFSTLTVSNMSPEDSSIYLCSSIGGDYGYTFGSGTRLTVV.

The rearrangement links TRBV29-1 to TRBJ2-7, with D possibly TRBD2 on 6 matching bases. The CDR3 spans 13 residues. V was pared by 7 bases and J by 6 bases, with 19 bases between. Germline CDR1 is SQVTM and CDR2 is ANQGSEA. DNA of the CDR3: TGCAGCGCCGACCGGGACTCCTCCCTCGAGCAGTACTTC. Translated: CSADRDSSLEQYF.

J is TRBJ2-3 and V is TRBV2; maybe TRBD2 (7 bases). V was shortened by 3 bases and J by 2 bases, with 15 bases between the two germline ends. The CDR3 spans 16 residues. Looked up from germline, CDR1 is SNHLY and CDR2 is FYNNEI. The CDR3 region has the DNA TGTGCCAGCAGTGATCCCTCCCGGGGGGCCACAGATACGCAGTATTTT. Translation gives CASSDPSRGATDTQYF.

This clone was recorded once. The chain combines TRBV6-2 or TRBV6-3 with TRBJ1-1, with 8 bases identical to TRBD1. This CDR3 has 14 amino acids. Germline CDR1 reads MNHEY; CDR2 reads SVGEGT. J lost 2 bases, V lost 5 bases, and 4 bases had no gene match. CDR3 in amino acids: CASSDRGGNTEAFF. DNA of the CDR3: TGTGCCAGCAGTGACAGGGGAGGAAACACTGAAGCTTTCTTT.

This sequence joins TRBV10-3 and TRBJ2-7, with 11 bases aligning to TRBD1. V lost 2 bases to trimming and J lost 5 bases; unmatched junction nucleotides: 2. This CDR3 spans 14 amino acids. CDR1 ENHRY and CDR2 SYGVKD come from the germline V gene. This chain's CDR3 is CAISERTGGNEQYF. CDR3 DNA: TGTGCCATCAGTGAGCGGACAGGGGGCAACGAGCAGTACTTC.

The CDR3 loop is CAWSVPGKWDTGELFF. CDR3 nucleotides: TGTGCCTGGAGCGTACCGGGAAAATGGGACACCGGGGAGCTGTTTTTT. The chain is built from TRBV30 and TRBJ2-2; possible D gene TRBD2, 5 bases. CDR1 is GTSNPN and CDR2 is SVGIG in the germline V gene (reference sequence). The V end was cut by 3 bases, the J end by 3 bases, with 17 bases between. The CDR3 covers 16 residues.

V gene TRBV20-1 combines with J gene TRBJ2-2; 7 bases match TRBD2. The CDR3 totals 14 residues. CDR1 DFQATT and CDR2 SNEGSKA come from the germline V gene (reference sequence). Unmatched junction bases numbered 1, after V lost 3 bases and J lost 0 bases. The CDR3 region has the DNA TGCAGTGCTAGTGGACTAGCGAACACCGGGGAGCTGTTTTTT. Amino acid sequence: CSASGLANTGELFF.

The chain links TRBV3-1 (or the pseudogene TRBV3-2) to TRBJ2-3, with D perhaps TRBD2 (6 bases). CDR1 and CDR2 from the germline V gene are LGHDT and YNNKEL (reference sequence). Between the trimmed V and J ends, which lost 2 bases and 2 bases, there was a span of 11 bases. The CDR3 is made up of 15 amino acids. In DNA form, the CDR3 reads TGTGCCAGCAGCCAATCGTTAGCGGCCACAGATACGCAGTATTTT. It encodes CASSQSLAATDTQYF.

The rearrangement joins TRBV28 to TRBJ1-5; D remains ambiguous. This CDR3 is 14 amino acids long. CDR1 and CDR2 from the germline V gene are MDHEN and SYDVKM. Trimming removed 4 bases from V and 2 bases from J, with 9 bases in between. CDR3 DNA: TGTGCCAGCAGTTATGGGCGCGGCAATCAGCCCCAGCATTTT. This translates into CASSYGRGNQPQHF. The variable domain in full, with the rest retrieved from reference TRBV28 and TRBJ1-5, is DVKVTQSSRYLVKRTGEKVFLECVQDMDHENMFWYRQDPGLGLRLIYFSYDVKMKEKGDIPEGYSVSREKKERFSLILESASTNQTSMYLCASSYGRGNQPQHFGDGTRLSIL.

The rearrangement links TRBV7-3 to TRBJ2-4, with 7 bases aligning to TRBD1. CDR1 SGHTA and CDR2 FQGTGA come from the germline V gene. There are 13 residues in the CDR3. V trimming: 5 bases; J trimming: 3 bases; junction bases outside the gene matches: 1. CDR3 nucleotides: TGTGCCAGCAGCGACAGGGACAAAAACATTCAGTACTTC. Protein product: CASSDRDKNIQYF.

The rearrangement joins TRBV6-2 or TRBV6-3 to TRBJ2-5; D is perhaps TRBD1 (6 bases). With 2 bases removed from V and 5 bases from J, the gap between germline ends came to 12 bases. Germline CDR1 is MNHEY and CDR2 is SVGEGT. The CDR3 is made up of 14 amino acids. CDR3 amino acids: CASSYRVRGETQYF. The CDR3 nucleotides are TGTGCCAGCAGTTACAGAGTGAGGGGGGAGACCCAGTACTTC.

V is TRBV28 and J is TRBJ1-6; D not resolved. Per germline, CDR1 MDHEN and CDR2 SYDVKM. CDR3 length: 15 residues. Trimming stripped 4 bases from V and 4 bases from J, with 11 bases between. CDR3 sequence: CASSSPDTYNSPLHF. In DNA, the CDR3 is TGTGCCAGCAGTTCCCCCGACACTTATAATTCACCCCTCCACTTT.

The chain is built from TRBV30 and TRBJ1-3; D is unresolved. V lost 2 bases, J lost 0 bases, and 14 bases lay in between. Germline values: CDR1 GTSNPN, CDR2 SVGIG (reference sequence). The CDR3 covers 16 residues. CDR3 in amino acids: CAWSPRGLGSGNTIYF. DNA of the CDR3: TGTGCCTGGAGTCCTCGTGGTCTCGGCTCTGGAAACACCATATATTTT.

This chain uses TRBV2 with TRBJ2-2; 8 positions match TRBD1. From germline, CDR1 is SNHLY and CDR2 FYNNEI. The V and J ends lost 6 bases and 3 bases, in that order; junction bases with no gene match: 3. The CDR3 extends over 14 amino acids. The CDR3 region is CASSRDRYTGELFF. The CDR3 coding sequence is TGTGCCAGCAGCCGGGACAGGTACACCGGGGAGCTGTTTTTT.